The 27 T cell receptor beta chains reported below all come from one sample, sequenced in a study of blood T cell repertoires in COVID-19 (TCRdb year 2020). Receptors were amplified or captured by the immunoSEQ multiplex PCR assay. In its TCRdb copy, this immuneACCESS table keeps in-frame sequences only and misses some clones. Where compared with another copy, unresolved V genes explain less than half of these, and the others have no known cause. In all, the sample holds just over 300,000 clones, and 89% of those were seen once. The ten largest clones capture less than 2% of the sample. The sequenced sample was peripheral blood. These receptors all stem from a woman under 40 with COVID-19, enrolled during active disease.

The chain combines TRBV28 with TRBJ1-3, with a weak D call TRBD1 (5 bases). With 10 bases removed from V and 2 bases from J, the gap between germline ends came to 12 bases. The CDR3 has 13 amino acids. Germline assignment: CDR1 MDHEN and CDR2 SYDVKM. CDR3 coding DNA: TGTGCCATCACACAGGTGACTGGAAACACCATATATTTT. Protein sequence: CAITQVTGNTIYF.

The chain links TRBV4-2 to TRBJ2-2; 8 positions agree with TRBD2. The V and J ends lost 0 bases and 7 bases, in that order; junction bases with no gene match: 10. The CDR3 is made up of 17 amino acids. Germline CDR1 and CDR2: LGHNA and YNFKEQ. CDR3 amino acids: CASSQDGKRGLGGELFF. The CDR3 nucleotides read TGTGCCAGCAGCCAAGATGGGAAGCGGGGGTTGGGCGGGGAGCTGTTTTTT.

The chain is built from TRBV11-3 and TRBJ2-2, with D perhaps TRBD2 (5 bases). Looked up from germline, CDR1 is SGHNT and CDR2 is YENEEA. The CDR3 sequence is 14 residues long. V was clipped by 5 bases and J by 5 bases, with 12 bases between them. This CDR3 is CASSRNGDTGELFF. In nucleotides, the CDR3 is TGTGCCAGCAGCCGTAACGGGGATACCGGGGAGCTGTTTTTT.

The V gene is TRBV18, the J gene TRBJ2-7; 9 nucleotides align to TRBD1. V shed 3 bases, J shed 4 bases, and the junction held 7 bases outside the gene matches. Germline V gene sequence: CDR1 KGHSH, CDR2 LQKENI. The CDR3 length is 15 residues. The CDR3 sequence: CASSPFGQGQYEQYF. The CDR3 DNA reads as TGTGCCAGCTCACCTTTTGGACAGGGGCAATACGAGCAGTACTTC. Full variable domain (rest looked up from reference TRBV18 and TRBJ2-7): NAGVMQNPRHLVRRRGQEARLRCSPMKGHSHVYWYRQLPEEGLKFMVYLQKENIIDESGMPKERFSAEFPKEGPSILRIQQVVRGDSAAYFCASSPFGQGQYEQYFGPGTRLTVT.

This chain joins TRBV30 and TRBJ1-5, with 7 bases lining up with TRBD1. CDR1 GTSNPN and CDR2 SVGIG come from the germline V gene (reference sequence). The V segment lost 2 bases and the J segment 6 bases; nucleotides outside the gene matches: 7. The CDR3 has 14 residues. CDR3 nucleotides: TGTGCCTGGAGTTGGAAGGGGGCTACTCAGCCCCAGCATTTT. It yields the protein CAWSWKGATQPQHF.

The chain carries TRBV10-3 and TRBJ1-1; 7 positions agree with TRBD1. The V gene end was trimmed by 7 bases and the J gene end by 5 bases; junction bases not matched to a gene: 10. The germline V gene has CDR1 ENHRY and CDR2 SYGVKD. This CDR3 comprises 14 residues. CDR3 loop: CAITVSGRGTEAFF. The DNA of the CDR3 is TGTGCCATCACGGTCTCAGGCAGGGGGACTGAAGCTTTCTTT.

This clone was seen once. DNA for the CDR3: TGTGCCAGTAGTTCTCAGGGGGCAGATACGCAGTATTTT. Translation gives CASSSQGADTQYF. This chain links TRBV19 with TRBJ2-3; 7 bases agree with TRBD1. CDR1 is LNHDA and CDR2 is SQIVND in the germline V gene (reference sequence). Trimming at V came to 5 bases and at J to 4 bases, leaving 3 bases not matched to a gene. The CDR3 extends over 13 amino acids. The entire variable domain, with the rest obtained from reference TRBV19 and TRBJ2-3, is as follows: DGGITQSPKYLFRKEGQNVTLSCEQNLNHDAMYWYRQDPGQGLRLIYYSQIVNDFQKGDIAEGYSVSREKKESFPLTVTSAQKNPTAFYLCASSSQGADTQYFGPGTRLTVL.

CDR3 protein: CASSPGGGYGYTF. Written as DNA, the CDR3 is TGTGCCAGCAGTCCAGGGGGTGGCTATGGCTACACCTTC. The V gene is TRBV2, the J gene TRBJ1-2; TRBD1 aligns across 7 bases. Unmatched junction bases numbered 4, after V lost 5 bases and J lost 4 bases. The germline V gene encodes CDR1 SNHLY and CDR2 FYNNEI. The CDR3 extends over 13 amino acids.

The CDR3 DNA is TGTGCCAGCAGCTTGACAGGGAACCCCGGGGGCTACACCTTC. Protein: CASSLTGNPGGYTF. The chain uses TRBV5-6 and TRBJ1-2; D possibly corresponds to TRBD1 (6 bases). The germline V gene has CDR1 SGHDT and CDR2 YYEEEE. Trimming removed 1 base from V and 8 bases from J, with 15 bases in between. The CDR3 is 14 amino acids.

The rearrangement joins TRBV18 to TRBJ1-6, with D uncertain. The CDR3 runs 13 residues. The ends were cut back, 5 bases at V and 6 bases at J, with 8 bases in the middle. The germline gives CDR1 KGHSH, CDR2 LQKENI. In DNA, the CDR3 is TGTGCCAGCTCAGAGGAGTCTAATTCACCCCTCCACTTT. The encoded protein is CASSEESNSPLHF.

The chain recombines TRBV28 with TRBJ1-2; D gene ambiguous. CDR3 size: 13 residues. The germline V gene has CDR1 MDHEN and CDR2 SYDVKM. V shed 2 bases and J shed 8 bases, with 12 bases lying between them. The CDR3 DNA sequence: TGTGCCAGCAGTTTAATTGCTTCGGGAGGCTACACCTTC. Amino acid sequence: CASSLIASGGYTF.

The table lists this clone with a few counts. This chain uses TRBV6-5 with TRBJ1-6, with 7 bases aligning to TRBD1. CDR3 length: 12 amino acids. Germline CDR1 reads MNHEY; CDR2 reads SVGAGI. Trimming took 5 bases from V and 10 from J; bases not matched to a gene: 2. The CDR3, as DNA: TGTGCCAGCAGTCGACAGGGATCACCCCTCCACTTT. Translation gives CASSRQGSPLHF.

The V gene is TRBV7-9, the J gene TRBJ2-5; TRBD2 aligns across 9 bases. CDR1 and CDR2 from the germline V gene are SEHNR and FQNEAQ (reference sequence). Germline trimming cut 2 bases from V and 5 bases from J; bases unmatched to any gene: 6. The CDR3 loop spans 15 amino acids. Here the CDR3 reads CASSLTLAGFETQYF. CDR3 DNA: TGTGCCAGCAGCTTAACCCTAGCGGGGTTCGAGACCCAGTACTTC. The whole variable domain, remainder taken from reference TRBV7-9 and TRBJ2-5, is DTGVSQNPRHKITKRGQNVTFRCDPISEHNRLYWYRQTLGQGPEFLTYFQNEAQLEKSRLLSDRFSAERPKGSFSTLEIQRTEQGDSAMYLCASSLTLAGFETQYFGPGTRLLVL.

This chain links TRBV6-1 with TRBJ1-5; no reliable D call. The V end was cut by 2 bases, the J end by 9 bases, with 14 bases between. This CDR3 has 14 amino acids. Germline V gene data show CDR1 as MNHNS and CDR2 as SASEGT. The CDR3 bases are TGTGCCAGCAGTGAATTTTCGCTGGAGCCGCCCCAGCATTTT. This codes for CASSEFSLEPPQHF.

The chain recombines TRBV11-3 with TRBJ1-1; D not resolved. The CDR3 consists of 13 residues. The V and J ends lost 3 bases and 3 bases respectively, with 8 bases between them. In germline, CDR1 is SGHNT, CDR2 YENEEA. CDR3 DNA: TGTGCCAGCAGCTTTGGAGGTCACACTGAAGCTTTCTTT. Translating it yields CASSFGGHTEAFF. The whole variable domain, remainder taken from reference TRBV11-3 and TRBJ1-1, is EAGVVQSPRYKIIEKKQPVAFWCNPISGHNTLYWYLQNLGQGPELLIRYENEEAVDDSQLPKDRFSAERLKGVDSTLKIQPAELGDSAVYLCASSFGGHTEAFFGQGTRLTVV.

The chain joins TRBV7-3 to TRBJ1-2; a possible D gene is TRBD1 (6 bases). Germline CDR1 is SGHTA and CDR2 is FQGTGA. V gave up 4 bases and J gave up 8 bases, with 17 bases separating them. The CDR3 has 14 residues. The CDR3 is CASSYTGNSGGYTF. CDR3 coding DNA: TGTGCCAGCAGCTATACAGGGAATTCGGGAGGCTACACCTTC.

This chain connects TRBV7-2 to TRBJ2-7, with a tentative D call TRBD2 (7 bases). Trimming removed 3 bases from V and 3 bases from J, with 12 bases in between. CDR1 is SGHTA and CDR2 is FQGNSA in the germline V gene. The CDR3 is 14 residues long. CDR3 sequence (DNA): TGTGCCAGCAGCTTGTGGGGGGGGCACTACGAGCAGTACTTC. Translating gives CASSLWGGHYEQYF.

The chain links TRBV9 to TRBJ2-2; 7 nucleotides agree with TRBD2. The V gene's germline CDR1 is SGDLS and CDR2 YYNGEE. Germline trimming cut 0 bases from V and 7 bases from J; bases unmatched to any gene: 9. The CDR3 covers 16 residues. CDR3: CASSVVGGGRVGELFF. CDR3 DNA sequence: TGTGCCAGCAGCGTAGTTGGCGGGGGACGGGTCGGGGAGCTGTTTTTT.

The chain employs TRBV2 and TRBJ2-7; 8 bases line up with TRBD2. The V segment lost 0 bases and the J segment 2 bases; nucleotides outside the gene matches: 9. Germline V gene lookup returns CDR1 SNHLY and CDR2 FYNNEI. This CDR3 region has 17 residues. The CDR3 coding sequence is TGTGCCAGCAGTGAAGCTCACCGTCGGGGGGGAACCTACGAGCAGTACTTC. Translating gives CASSEAHRRGGTYEQYF.

V usage is TRBV18 and J usage is TRBJ1-5; D remains unclear. The length of the CDR3 is 14 residues. Trimming stripped 2 bases from V and 1 base from J, with 6 bases between. Germline CDR1 KGHSH, CDR2 LQKENI. CDR3 sequence reads: CASSPSKSNQPQHF. CDR3 DNA: TGTGCCAGCTCACCATCCAAAAGCAATCAGCCCCAGCATTTT.

This clone appeared a single time. This chain links TRBV10-2 with TRBJ2-7; no clear D. Deletions cut 0 bases from V and 3 bases from J, with 6 bases between. This CDR3 region has 13 residues. Germline CDR1 and CDR2: WSHSY and SAAADI. The CDR3 spells CASSESYNYEQYV. CDR3 nucleotides: TGCGCCAGCAGTGAGTCTTACAACTACGAGCAGTACGTC.

The CDR3 loop reads CASNQGHRYGYTF. CDR3 DNA sequence: TGTGCCAGCAACCAGGGGCACCGCTATGGCTACACCTTC. The rearrangement joins TRBV6-6 to TRBJ1-2, with D possibly being TRBD1 (6 bases). CDR1 is MNHNY, CDR2 SVGAGI, per germline (reference sequence). V was cut by 7 bases and J by 4 bases, with 13 bases left in between. This CDR3 is built from 13 residues.

The chain is built from TRBV6-1 and TRBJ1-1; unclear D gene. Germline-derived CDR1 and CDR2 are MNHNS and SASEGT. This CDR3 spans 11 amino acids. V gave up 2 bases and J gave up 10 bases, with 8 bases separating them. The CDR3 DNA sequence: TGTGCCAGCAGTGAATGGGAGGGAGCTTTCTTT. Translated: CASSEWEGAFF.

J is TRBJ1-6 and V is TRBV11-2, with TRBD1 as a possible D gene (6 bases). The CDR3 is 14 residues long. V lost 3 bases, J lost 7 bases, and 10 bases lay in between. Germline CDR1 reads SGHAT; CDR2 reads FQNNGV. The DNA of the CDR3 is TGTGCCAGCAGCTTCGGACAGAACAATTCACCCCTCCACTTT. It encodes CASSFGQNNSPLHF.

This clone has just a few counts. DNA of the CDR3: TGTGCCAGCAGCTTAGAATCATATCTAGCGGGGGCTATAGTCCACGAGCAGTACTTC. The encoded protein is CASSLESYLAGAIVHEQYF. This chain links TRBV11-2 with TRBJ2-7; 10 nucleotides agree with TRBD2. CDR1 is SGHAT, CDR2 FQNNGV, per germline. The V gene end was trimmed by 0 bases and the J gene end by 5 bases; junction bases not matched to a gene: 16. The CDR3 consists of 19 residues.

The rearrangement uses TRBV6-5 and TRBJ2-3; perhaps TRBD1 as D (6 bases). V dropped 2 bases and J dropped 3 bases, with 15 bases sitting between them. Germline-derived CDR1 and CDR2 are MNHEY and SVGAGI. The CDR3 has 16 amino acids. The CDR3 spells CASSYDLVGTTDTQYF. The CDR3 nucleotides are TGTGCCAGCAGTTACGACCTGGTCGGGACAACAGATACGCAGTATTTT.

This clone was counted between two and nine times. J is TRBJ1-3 and V is TRBV19; D call uncertain. The germline V and J ends were trimmed by 3 bases and 4 bases, with 10 bases remaining between them. The length of the CDR3 is 14 residues. The germline CDR1 and CDR2 sequences are LNHDA and SQIVND (reference sequence). CDR3 region: CASSIGSAGNTIYF. The DNA for the CDR3 is TGTGCCAGTAGTATTGGATCAGCGGGAAACACCATATATTTT. The entire variable domain, with the rest obtained from reference TRBV19 and TRBJ1-3, is as follows: DGGITQSPKYLFRKEGQNVTLSCEQNLNHDAMYWYRQDPGQGLRLIYYSQIVNDFQKGDIAEGYSVSREKKESFPLTVTSAQKNPTAFYLCASSIGSAGNTIYFGEGSWLTVV.